This passage covers 5 T cell receptor beta chains from one sample sequenced in a study of cytomegalovirus exposure and HLA in healthy donors. 13 Jbeta primers and 60 Vbeta primers were used for the PCR. The method was immunoSEQ multiplex PCR; TCRdb's version includes in-frame clones alone and lacks a portion of them. The table records 150,000 to 180,000 clones, 65% to 75% of them present only once. Sequenced input: PBMCs. Receptors originate from a young man in good health and CMV-seronegative.

V and J are TRBV7-2 and TRBJ1-5; D may be TRBD1 (6 bases). Trimming cost V 0 bases and J 2 bases, with 8 bases left between them. CDR1 is SGHTA and CDR2 is FQGNSA in the germline V gene. This CDR3 is 15 amino acids long. The CDR3 DNA follows: TGTGCCAGCAGCTTAGCGTCAGGGGGCAATCAGCCCCAGCATTTT. Protein: CASSLASGGNQPQHF. Full variable domain (rest looked up from reference TRBV7-2 and TRBJ1-5): GAGVSQSPSNKVTEKGKDVELRCDPISGHTALYWYRQSLGQGLEFLIYFQGNSAPDKSGLPSDRFSAERTGGSVSTLTIQRTQQEDSAVYLCASSLASGGNQPQHFGDGTRLSIL.

V and J are TRBV6-1 and TRBJ2-7; maybe TRBD1 (6 bases). Germline-derived CDR1 and CDR2 are MNHNS and SASEGT. CDR3 length: 13 amino acids. V was trimmed by 3 bases and J by 3 bases, leaving 9 bases between them. The CDR3: CASSEGQLYEQYF. CDR3 in DNA: TGTGCCAGCAGTGAGGGACAACTCTACGAGCAGTACTTC.

This chain uses TRBV4-1 with TRBJ1-1, with D maybe TRBD1 (5 bases). The germline V and J ends were trimmed by 0 bases and 0 bases, with 20 bases remaining between them. The V gene's germline CDR1 is MGHRA and CDR2 YSYEKL. The CDR3 is made up of 19 amino acids. The DNA of the CDR3 is TGCGCCAGCAGCCAAGATAGTACAGGTCTGTTCGGAATGAACACTGAAGCTTTCTTT. Protein product: CASSQDSTGLFGMNTEAFF.

This clone was observed a single time. The gene calls are TRBV28 and TRBJ1-2; possibly TRBD1 for D (6 bases). Deletions cut 6 bases from V and 8 bases from J, with 13 bases between. Germline-derived CDR1 and CDR2 are MDHEN and SYDVKM. There are 12 residues in the CDR3. Written as DNA, the CDR3 is TGTGCCAGCAGCCCACTAGGGGGAGGCTACACCTTC. It specifies CASSPLGGGYTF.

The chain combines TRBV28 with TRBJ1-5; TRBD1 matches at 9 bases. The CDR3 length is 18 residues. From germline, CDR1 is MDHEN and CDR2 SYDVKM. With 6 bases clipped from V and 0 bases from J, the junction kept 12 bases outside the gene matches. In nucleotides, the CDR3 is TGTGCCAGCAGCAAACCGGGACAGGGCCTTTATAGCAATCAGCCCCAGCATTTT. This encodes CASSKPGQGLYSNQPQHF.